This T cell receptor (beta chain) came from a study of cytomegalovirus exposure and HLA in healthy donors. Study-level findings and limits: By HLA locus, TCR association rates varied in a later analysis, with DRB1 showing the most and HLA-C the fewest. Researchers reported in a later analysis that common viral pathogens appeared linked to several top clusters. Follow-up analysis later connected one missense variant in DCLRE1C with trimming of TCR beta V- and J-genes. 87-base-pair reads could not separate some V segments, including TRBV6-2 and TRBV6-3.

In the case of this clone: Its specificity is unknown.

It was with 60 Vbeta and 13 Jbeta primers that the PCR ran. Measured with immunoSEQ multiplex PCR; TCRdb has only the in-frame clones, and not every one. The table has 150,000 or so clones, more than 70% seen once. This CDR3 comprises 14 residues. Germline CDR1 and CDR2: SQVTM and ANQGSEA. With V trimmed by 7 bases and J by 5 bases, 11 bases remained unmatched. This chain connects TRBV29-1 to TRBJ2-5; 9 bases align to TRBD2. The sequence derives from a man aged 18 to 29 in good health and CMV-seropositive. Sequencing was performed on PBMCs. CDR3 sequence reads: CSGGGTSLGETQYF. In nucleotides, the CDR3 is TGCAGCGGGGGCGGGACTAGCCTGGGGGAGACCCAGTACTTC.